This T cell receptor beta chain comes out of a study of CD8 T cells in Susac syndrome (dated by TCRdb to about 2019). For the study in its entirety: The study used repertoire sequencing to test whether antigen drove CD8+ T cell activation and differentiation in Susac syndrome.

Peripheral blood CD8+ and CD4+ T cells from healthy donors, Susac syndrome patients and multiple sclerosis patients were profiled using high-throughput TCR beta sequencing. The multiple sclerosis controls were treatment-naive patients whose relapsing-remitting disease, either stable or active, fulfilled the revised McDonald criteria. CD8+ TEMRA cells were enriched by FACS, while bulk CD8+ and CD4+ T cells were purified by magnetic negative isolation. Blood was drawn into EDTA tubes, processed within 24 hours, and PBMCs were isolated by density gradient centrifugation. PBMCs destined for TCR sequencing were cryopreserved in liquid nitrogen and later thawed in a 37 °C water bath. Purity of sorted or isolated CD4+, CD8+ and CD8+ TEMRA cells was at least 90%. The germline V gene supplies CDR1 SGHTA and CDR2 FQGNSA. Spanning cysteine to phenylalanine, the CDR3 consists of 12 amino acids. The CDR3 DNA has 36 bases and is translated from base 1. A distance of 6 bases separates the germline ends of V and J, which lose 6 bases and 1 base respectively.

Results and caveats for the whole study, not just this receptor: The number of individuals in the TCR sequencing and HLA analysis was recognized as being relatively small.

Comments on this clonotype: What antigen it recognizes has not been identified. No much larger clone exists at a distance of one base, and base qualities are not known.

RNA was extracted with the RNeasy kit and roughly 0.5 to 1 ug was reverse transcribed using random hexamers. The immunoSEQ multiplex PCR assay, which covers 54 Vbeta and 13 Jbeta segments, was used to amplify TCR beta CDR3 regions. PCR amplification bias was corrected using a synthetic template baseline for primer optimization and computational correction. The authors' analysis ran thus. Reads were annotated to V, D and J genes according to IMGT and were analyzed with immunoSEQ Analyzer, with only productive sequences retained. Clonality was computed as one minus Shannon entropy normalized by log2 of the number of productive unique sequences. For each patient and control, public and private clones were evaluated within the 100 most prevalent clones. Clones were defined as Susac-specific when absent from the healthy and MS cohorts, from approximately 1,100 published viral clones and from other ImmuneACCESS disease sequences. TCRdb's own reprocessing of the public reads used fastp at Q25 and MiXCR and kept productive beta chains. CDR3 protein duplicates are merged, each entry listing the most common genes and DNA. The V and J calls, along with clone size, are taken from TCRdb and not from the paper's own processing. Counted in this sample were some 120,000 distinct CDR3 sequences; roughly 94% of them appeared once. Jointly, the top ten make up approximately 0.13% of the sample.

This TCR was sampled from a human donor with multiple sclerosis. The sequenced material came from CD4+ T cells from PBMCs. The rearranged segments are TRBV7-2 and TRBJ1-1; no D gene call is confident. The CDR3 here reads CASRWQNTEAFF. In nucleotides, the sequence is TGTGCCAGCAGATGGCAGAACACTGAAGCTTTCTTT. With the portions outside the CDR3 filled from the reference TRBV7-2 and TRBJ1-1 genes, the complete variable region becomes GAGVSQSPSNKVTEKGKDVELRCDPISGHTALYWYRQSLGQGLEFLIYFQGNSAPDKSGLPSDRFSAERTGGSVSTLTIQRTQQEDSAVYLCASRWQNTEAFFGQGTRLTVV.